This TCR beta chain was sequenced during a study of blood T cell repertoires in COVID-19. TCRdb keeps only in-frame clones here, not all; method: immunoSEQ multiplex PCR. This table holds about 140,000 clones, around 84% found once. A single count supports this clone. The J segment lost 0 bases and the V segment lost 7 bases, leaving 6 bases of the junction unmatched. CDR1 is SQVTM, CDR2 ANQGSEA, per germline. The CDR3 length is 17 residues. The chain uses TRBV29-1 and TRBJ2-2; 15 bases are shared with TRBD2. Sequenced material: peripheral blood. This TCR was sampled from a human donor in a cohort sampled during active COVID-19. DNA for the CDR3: TGCAGCGGTGGGACTAGCGGGGGGCCGACGAACACCGGGGAGCTGTTTTTT. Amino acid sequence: CSGGTSGGPTNTGELFF.